This T cell receptor beta chain appears in the sequencing data of a study of blood T cell repertoires in COVID-19. The overall study: The analysed material was cDNA or gDNA that came from T cells, B-cell-depleted T cells, or PBMCs.

Original data processing: Counts of nucleated cells, estimated from reference gene primer amplification, were obtained. Assay used: immunoSEQ multiplex PCR; TCRdb lists only in-frame clones, some missing. V, J and clone size are taken as reported in that table, and D and trimming were inferred from the DNA itself. The sample lists about 110,000 clones, around 89% occurring once. The sequencing input was peripheral blood. This sequence originates from a woman aged 50 to 65 with acute or convalescent COVID-19.

This CDR3 reads CASSQQDPLGEQFF. DNA of the CDR3: TGCGCCAGCAGCCAACAGGACCCCCTAGGGGAGCAGTTCTTC. The genes are TRBV5-1 and TRBJ2-1, with TRBD1 as a possible D gene (5 bases). Germline V gene lookup returns CDR1 SGHRS and CDR2 YFSETQ. Trimming stripped 4 bases from V and 10 bases from J, with 18 bases between. CDR3 length equals 14 residues.